A selection of T cell receptor beta chains follows, all from one sample in a study of lymphopenia after photon versus proton radiotherapy. Sequenced by immunoSEQ multiplex PCR; TCRdb stores in-frame clones only, minus some. The table records some 26,000 clones, roughly four fifths of them present only once. Source: peripheral blood, taken from a patient treated with photon-based radiotherapy. The receptors originated from a man between 45 and 60 years old with gastric cancer. The CDR3 runs from the conserved cysteine through the conserved F or W. Fields, in order: V gene, D gene, clone size, J gene, CDR3 protein, CDR3 DNA. D genes are given only for firm matches. Size is omitted from some rows. Given values are once, few, many or a class for expanded clones.

V gene: TRBV7-3; D gene: NA; clone size: NA; J gene: TRBJ2-7; CDR3 protein: CASSLSGSSYEQYF; CDR3 DNA: TGTGCCAGCAGCTTATCAGGGAGCTCCTACGAGCAGTACTTC
V gene: TRBV19; D gene: TRBD1; clone size: few; J gene: TRBJ2-2; CDR3 protein: CASSRRTGQGTGELFF; CDR3 DNA: TGTGCCAGTAGTAGGAGGACAGGGCAGGGCACCGGGGAGCTGTTTTTT
V gene: TRBV5-1; D gene: NA; clone size: NA; J gene: TRBJ2-3; CDR3 protein: CASSLALVRSTDTQYF; CDR3 DNA: TGCGCCAGCAGCTTGGCCCTAGTGAGGAGCACAGATACGCAGTATTTT
V gene: TRBV29-1; D gene: TRBD1; clone size: NA; J gene: TRBJ1-2; CDR3 protein: CSSTRTGGYTF; CDR3 DNA: TGCAGCTCCACCAGGACAGGGGGCTACACCTTC
V gene: TRBV5-4; D gene: NA; clone size: NA; J gene: TRBJ1-6; CDR3 protein: CASSLDGLSPLHF; CDR3 DNA: TGTGCCAGCAGCTTGGACGGCCTTTCACCCCTCCACTTT
V gene: TRBV7-2; D gene: TRBD1; clone size: NA; J gene: TRBJ2-1; CDR3 protein: CASSLLLEGQFYNEQFF; CDR3 DNA: TGTGCCAGCAGCTTATTGTTAGAGGGACAGTTCTACAATGAGCAGTTCTTC
V gene: TRBV6-1; D gene: TRBD2; clone size: NA; J gene: TRBJ2-3; CDR3 protein: CASKSSGGRDTQYF; CDR3 DNA: TGTGCCAGCAAGTCTAGCGGGGGGAGGGATACGCAGTATTTT
V gene: TRBV5-1; D gene: NA; clone size: NA; J gene: TRBJ1-2; CDR3 protein: CASSFRAGDAYTF; CDR3 DNA: TGCGCCAGCAGCTTTCGGGCCGGGGATGCCTACACCTTC
V gene: TRBV5-1; D gene: TRBD2; clone size: NA; J gene: TRBJ2-7; CDR3 protein: CASSMGLAGIYEQYF; CDR3 DNA: TGCGCCAGCAGCATGGGACTAGCGGGGATCTACGAGCAGTACTTC
V gene: TRBV19; D gene: TRBD1; clone size: NA; J gene: TRBJ2-2; CDR3 protein: CASNKDRARELFF; CDR3 DNA: TGTGCCAGTAACAAAGACAGGGCCCGGGAGCTGTTTTTT
V gene: TRBV7-8; D gene: NA; clone size: NA; J gene: TRBJ2-7; CDR3 protein: CASSFWGGEQYF; CDR3 DNA: TGTGCCAGCAGCTTCTGGGGTGGCGAGCAGTACTTC
V gene: TRBV7-2; D gene: TRBD2; clone size: NA; J gene: TRBJ2-5; CDR3 protein: CASRTSGGPWETQYF; CDR3 DNA: TGTGCCAGCAGAACTAGCGGGGGGCCCTGGGAGACCCAGTACTTC
V gene: TRBV19; D gene: TRBD2; clone size: NA; J gene: TRBJ2-7; CDR3 protein: CASSIGLADYEQYF; CDR3 DNA: TGTGCCAGTAGTATCGGACTAGCGGACTACGAGCAGTACTTC
V gene: TRBV5-4; D gene: NA; clone size: NA; J gene: TRBJ1-5; CDR3 protein: CASSLDSRQPQHF; CDR3 DNA: TGTGCCAGCAGCTTGGACAGCAGGCAGCCCCAGCATTTT
V gene: TRBV9; D gene: TRBD1; clone size: NA; J gene: TRBJ1-5; CDR3 protein: CAALRRAGQGNQPQHF; CDR3 DNA: TGTGCCGCCCTACGGAGGGCGGGACAGGGCAATCAGCCCCAGCATTTT
V gene: TRBV6-5; D gene: TRBD2; clone size: NA; J gene: TRBJ2-7; CDR3 protein: CASRATGGEQYF; CDR3 DNA: TGTGCCAGCAGAGCAACGGGGGGCGAGCAGTACTTC
V gene: TRBV7-3; D gene: NA; clone size: NA; J gene: TRBJ1-2; CDR3 protein: CASSSRRGYGYTF; CDR3 DNA: TGTGCCAGCAGCTCGCGGCGGGGCTATGGCTACACCTTC
V gene: TRBV6-5; D gene: NA; clone size: NA; J gene: TRBJ1-6; CDR3 protein: CASSYQGNPNSPLHF; CDR3 DNA: TGTGCCAGCAGTTACCAAGGCAACCCTAATTCACCCCTCCACTTT
V gene: TRBV6-1; D gene: NA; clone size: NA; J gene: TRBJ1-3; CDR3 protein: CASSELGYTIYF; CDR3 DNA: TGTGCCAGCAGTGAACTGGGGTACACCATATATTTT
V gene: TRBV10-2; D gene: NA; clone size: NA; J gene: TRBJ2-1; CDR3 protein: CASSDRAYYNEQFF; CDR3 DNA: TGCGCCAGCAGTGATAGAGCGTACTACAATGAGCAGTTCTTC
V gene: TRBV19; D gene: TRBD1; clone size: NA; J gene: TRBJ2-5; CDR3 protein: CASSIQGAEQETQYF; CDR3 DNA: TGTGCCAGTAGTATCCAGGGGGCTGAACAAGAGACCCAGTACTTC
V gene: TRBV11-3; D gene: NA; clone size: few; J gene: TRBJ1-5; CDR3 protein: CASSSPRYAQRGNQPQHF; CDR3 DNA: TGTGCCAGCAGCTCCCCTCGGTACGCACAGAGGGGCAATCAGCCCCAGCATTTT
V gene: TRBV11-2; D gene: NA; clone size: NA; J gene: TRBJ2-2; CDR3 protein: CASRNDRPTGELFF; CDR3 DNA: TGTGCCAGCAGGAACGACAGACCGACCGGGGAGCTGTTTTTT
V gene: TRBV5-1; D gene: NA; clone size: NA; J gene: TRBJ1-2; CDR3 protein: CASRKDYGYTF; CDR3 DNA: TGCGCCAGCAGAAAGGACTATGGCTACACCTTC
V gene: TRBV6-6; D gene: NA; clone size: NA; J gene: TRBJ1-5; CDR3 protein: CASSRNQGRRNQPQHF; CDR3 DNA: TGTGCCAGCAGTCGAAATCAGGGGAGACGCAATCAGCCCCAGCATTTT
V gene: TRBV6-6; D gene: NA; clone size: NA; J gene: TRBJ2-7; CDR3 protein: CASRRLVGPYEQYF; CDR3 DNA: TGTGCCAGCAGACGTCTAGTCGGCCCCTACGAGCAGTACTTC
V gene: TRBV11-2; D gene: NA; clone size: NA; J gene: TRBJ2-2; CDR3 protein: CASRRQPLNTGELFF; CDR3 DNA: TGTGCCAGCAGACGACAGCCCTTGAACACCGGGGAGCTGTTTTTT
V gene: TRBV6-6; D gene: NA; clone size: NA; J gene: TRBJ1-5; CDR3 protein: CASSRRTREPQHF; CDR3 DNA: TGTGCCAGCAGTAGACGGACCCGAGAGCCCCAGCATTTT
V gene: TRBV30; D gene: NA; clone size: NA; J gene: TRBJ1-2; CDR3 protein: CAWSLRPHRSYYGYTF; CDR3 DNA: TGTGCCTGGAGTCTACGACCGCACAGGAGCTACTATGGCTACACCTTC
V gene: TRBV9; D gene: TRBD1; clone size: NA; J gene: TRBJ1-6; CDR3 protein: CASSPTGTGIGSPLHF; CDR3 DNA: TGTGCCAGCAGCCCCACCGGGACAGGGATAGGGTCACCCCTCCACTTT
V gene: TRBV28; D gene: NA; clone size: NA; J gene: TRBJ2-2; CDR3 protein: CASSRTVNAGELFF; CDR3 DNA: TGTGCCAGCAGCCGGACAGTAAACGCCGGGGAGCTGTTTTTT
V gene: TRBV5-1; D gene: NA; clone size: NA; J gene: TRBJ1-2; CDR3 protein: CASSSNTAAGYTF; CDR3 DNA: TGCGCCAGCAGCTCGAACACAGCTGCTGGCTACACCTTC
V gene: TRBV5-1; D gene: NA; clone size: NA; J gene: TRBJ2-3; CDR3 protein: CASSSRALADTQYF; CDR3 DNA: TGCGCCAGCAGCTCGCGGGCACTAGCAGATACGCAGTATTTT
V gene: TRBV10-3; D gene: NA; clone size: NA; J gene: TRBJ1-3; CDR3 protein: CASKGSRGVGGNTIYF; CDR3 DNA: TGTGCCTCCAAGGGAAGCAGGGGTGTAGGAGGAAACACCATATATTTT
V gene: TRBV4-1; D gene: TRBD1; clone size: NA; J gene: TRBJ2-1; CDR3 protein: CASSQLTGGHNEQFF; CDR3 DNA: TGCGCCAGCAGCCAGCTGACAGGGGGGCACAATGAGCAGTTCTTC
V gene: TRBV5-1; D gene: TRBD1; clone size: once; J gene: TRBJ2-5; CDR3 protein: CASSGQGQGETQYF; CDR3 DNA: TGCGCCAGCAGCGGACAGGGACAAGGGGAGACCCAGTACTTC
V gene: TRBV7-6; D gene: NA; clone size: NA; J gene: TRBJ2-3; CDR3 protein: CASSRISRGASSTDTQYF; CDR3 DNA: TGTGCCAGCAGCCGTATTTCGAGGGGAGCTTCTAGCACAGATACGCAGTATTTT
V gene: TRBV10-2; D gene: TRBD1; clone size: NA; J gene: TRBJ1-6; CDR3 protein: CASSGQGMNSPLHF; CDR3 DNA: TGCGCCAGCAGCGGACAGGGGATGAATTCACCCCTCCACTTT
V gene: TRBV10-3; D gene: NA; clone size: NA; J gene: TRBJ1-2; CDR3 protein: CAITAGQHGYTF; CDR3 DNA: TGTGCCATCACCGCCGGACAGCATGGCTACACCTTC
V gene: TRBV29-1; D gene: TRBD1; clone size: NA; J gene: TRBJ1-2; CDR3 protein: CSVAQGADGYTF; CDR3 DNA: TGCAGCGTTGCCCAGGGGGCTGATGGCTACACCTTC
V gene: TRBV6-6; D gene: TRBD1; clone size: NA; J gene: TRBJ1-5; CDR3 protein: CASSRTGNQPQHF; CDR3 DNA: TGTGCCAGCAGCCGGACAGGGAATCAGCCCCAGCATTTT